This T cell receptor beta chain was recovered during a study of blood T cells in healthy people across ages. The V end was cut by 8 bases, the J end by 2 bases, with 8 bases between. CDR1 is SQVTM and CDR2 is ANQGSEA in the germline V gene. This CDR3 is 11 amino acids long. A sample-barcoded 5' primer and a J-beta primer mix were used in a second PCR of roughly 6 to 12 cycles. In TCRdb, the 5' RACE reads were re-called with MiXCR into one record per CDR3 protein. This table has about 780,000 distinct CDR3 sequences, around 50% appearing once. Source material: blood. The sequence was obtained from an older man in good health. The genes are TRBV29-1 and TRBJ2-3; D call uncertain. The CDR3 reads CSTKSTDTQYF. CDR3 in DNA: TGCAGCACGAAATCCACAGATACGCAGTATTTT.